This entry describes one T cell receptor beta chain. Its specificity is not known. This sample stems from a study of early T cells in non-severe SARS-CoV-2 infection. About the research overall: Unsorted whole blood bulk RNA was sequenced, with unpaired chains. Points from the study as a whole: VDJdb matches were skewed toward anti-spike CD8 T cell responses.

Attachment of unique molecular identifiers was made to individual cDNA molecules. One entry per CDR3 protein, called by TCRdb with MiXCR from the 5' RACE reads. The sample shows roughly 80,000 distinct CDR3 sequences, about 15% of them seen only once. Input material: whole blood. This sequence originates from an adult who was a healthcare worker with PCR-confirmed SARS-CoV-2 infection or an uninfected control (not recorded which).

The CDR3 reads CASSRPAAGSDEQYF. The CDR3 DNA is TGTGCCAGCAGCAGGCCCGCCGCAGGGTCCGACGAGCAGTACTTC. The chain has TRBV28 and TRBJ2-7; perhaps TRBD1 as D (5 bases). Trimming stripped 6 bases from V and 5 bases from J, with 20 bases between. Germline loops: CDR1 MDHEN, CDR2 SYDVKM. This CDR3 region has 15 residues.